A single sample gave rise to the 32 T cell receptor beta chains below, sequenced in a study of T cell responses to AZD1222 COVID-19 vaccine. The table came from immunoSEQ multiplex PCR; TCRdb's copy has only in-frame clones and leaves some out. Of 150,000 to 180,000 clones listed, 75% to 95% are singletons. This specimen consisted of peripheral blood, obtained on day 0 of AZD1222 vaccination. The source is an adult in good health.

V and J are TRBV20-1 and TRBJ1-2, with unresolved D. The CDR3 length is 10 residues. The germline CDR1 and CDR2 sequences are DFQATT and SNEGSKA (reference sequence). V dropped 7 bases and J dropped 8 bases, with 11 bases sitting between them. CDR3 sequence: CSVQVGGYTF. The CDR3 nucleotides are TGCAGTGTGCAGGTGGGGGGCTACACCTTC.

The chain has TRBV10-3 and TRBJ2-2; D is unclear. The CDR3 consists of 18 residues. Germline-derived CDR1 and CDR2 are ENHRY and SYGVKD. Trimming pared 7 bases from V and 0 bases from J, leaving 21 bases between. CDR3 sequence (DNA): TGTGCCATCATTTTTGCCTTTGATTTATGGGCGAACACCGGGGAGCTGTTTTTT. It codes for CAIIFAFDLWANTGELFF.

This clone has a handful of counts. This sequence joins TRBV3-1 (or the pseudogene TRBV3-2) and TRBJ2-3, with 9 bases fitting TRBD2. The ends lost 1 base at V and 4 bases at J; junction bases unmatched: 6. The CDR3 totals 16 residues. Germline lookup yields CDR1 LGHDT and CDR2 YNNKEL (reference sequence). The CDR3 reads CASSQAGGRAADTQYF. The CDR3 DNA reads as TGTGCCAGCAGCCAAGCAGGCGGGAGGGCCGCAGATACGCAGTATTTT.

The chain has TRBV5-4 and TRBJ2-7; D gene unclear. Trimming stripped 5 bases from V and 0 bases from J, with 6 bases between. Germline CDR1 SGHNT, CDR2 YYREEE (reference sequence). The CDR3 is 12 amino acids. DNA for the CDR3: TGTGCCAGCAGGCTGGACTCCTACGAGCAGTACTTC. Translating gives CASRLDSYEQYF.

V and J are TRBV28 and TRBJ1-2; 12 bases match TRBD1. J lost 8 bases, V lost 3 bases, and 13 bases had no gene match. Per the germline V gene, CDR1 is MDHEN and CDR2 is SYDVKM. The CDR3 has 17 residues. The CDR3 is CASSFSGTGGVQRGYTF. The DNA for the CDR3 is TGTGCCAGCAGTTTTTCCGGGACAGGGGGCGTTCAGCGAGGCTACACCTTC.

The rearrangement joins TRBV4-3 to TRBJ2-3; 8 bases are shared with TRBD2. The junction had 9 bases not matched to a gene; V was cut back by 3 bases and J by 1 base. CDR3 size: 17 residues. Germline V gives CDR1 LGHNA, CDR2 YSLEER. The CDR3 loop reads CASSQKGLLAGTDTQYF. The DNA of the CDR3 is TGCGCCAGCAGCCAGAAGGGGTTACTAGCGGGCACAGATACGCAGTATTTT.

The chain uses TRBV14 and TRBJ1-6; TRBD1 agrees at 7 bases. Trimming took 4 bases from V and 4 from J; bases not matched to a gene: 4. This CDR3 comprises 15 residues. Looked up from germline, CDR1 is SGHDN and CDR2 is FVKESK. This CDR3 reads CASSLGTAYNSPLHF. For the CDR3, the DNA is TGTGCCAGCAGCCTCGGGACAGCTTATAATTCACCCCTCCACTTT.

This clone appeared a single time. The chain combines TRBV9 with TRBJ2-6; D gene ambiguous. Germline values: CDR1 SGDLS, CDR2 YYNGEE. The CDR3 extends over 15 amino acids. V gave up 2 bases and J gave up 1 base, with 7 bases separating them. The CDR3 bases are TGTGCCAGCAGCGTCAGGCGTTCTGGGGCCAACGTCCTGACTTTC. This encodes CASSVRRSGANVLTF.

The gene calls are TRBV5-6 and TRBJ2-1; D ambiguous. Trimming took 0 bases from V and 8 from J, leaving 12 bases between them. The CDR3 is made up of 14 amino acids. Germline V lookup: CDR1 SGHDT, CDR2 YYEEEE. As DNA, the CDR3 is TGTGCCAGCAGCTTGGGGGCCCCGGTCGATGAGCAGTTCTTC. Translated, it gives CASSLGAPVDEQFF.

This chain connects TRBV10-3 to TRBJ2-1; TRBD2 aligns across 7 bases. The CDR3 has 18 residues. Germline V gene data show CDR1 as ENHRY and CDR2 as SYGVKD. Germline trimming cut 0 bases from V and 3 bases from J; bases unmatched to any gene: 11. The CDR3 DNA sequence: TGTGCCATCAGTGAGTCTGGGAGGGCCGTCTCCTACTACAATGAGCAGTTCTTC. This gives the protein CAISESGRAVSYYNEQFF.

The chain employs TRBV5-6 and TRBJ1-6; the match to TRBD1 covers 9 bases. Trimming cost V 4 bases and J 3 bases; bases outside gene matches: 5. There are 16 residues in the CDR3. Germline V gives CDR1 SGHDT, CDR2 YYEEEE. The CDR3 DNA reads as TGTGCCAGCAGCCTGGACAGGGGAGGCTATAATTCACCCCTCCACTTT. Amino acids: CASSLDRGGYNSPLHF.

The gene calls are TRBV7-2 and TRBJ2-7, with D perhaps matching TRBD2 (5 bases). Germline V gene sequence: CDR1 SGHTA, CDR2 FQGNSA. V dropped 4 bases and J dropped 1 base, with 11 bases sitting between them. The CDR3 has 14 amino acids. The CDR3 coding sequence is TGTGCCAGCAGCTCAGTGGCGGGTTCCTACGAGCAGTACTTC. Amino acid sequence: CASSSVAGSYEQYF.

This chain connects TRBV2 to TRBJ2-7, with a weak D call TRBD1 (5 bases). The germline gives CDR1 SNHLY, CDR2 FYNNEI. Trimming shortened V by 6 bases and J by 1 base, and 13 bases separated the two germline ends. CDR3 size: 14 residues. The CDR3 loop reads CASSPGPGSYEQYF. CDR3 coding DNA: TGTGCCAGCAGCCCAGGGCCGGGTTCCTACGAGCAGTACTTC.

The gene calls are TRBV5-1 and TRBJ2-1; tentative D call: TRBD2 (5 bases). The germline gives CDR1 SGHRS, CDR2 YFSETQ. The ends were cut back, 5 bases at V and 3 bases at J, with 15 bases in the middle. This CDR3 is built from 15 residues. As DNA, the CDR3 is TGCGCCAGCAGTAAGCGAGGGATAGACTACAATGAGCAGTTCTTC. It is translated as CASSKRGIDYNEQFF.

The V and J genes are TRBV28 and TRBJ1-1, with 9 bases aligning to TRBD1. The ends lost 5 bases at V and 8 bases at J; junction bases unmatched: 12. The CDR3 runs 15 residues. The germline V gene encodes CDR1 MDHEN and CDR2 SYDVKM. CDR3 in amino acids: CASSPPRTGVGEAFF. Here the CDR3 DNA reads TGTGCCAGCAGTCCCCCCCGGACAGGGGTAGGGGAAGCTTTCTTT. The variable domain in full, with the rest retrieved from reference TRBV28 and TRBJ1-1, is DVKVTQSSRYLVKRTGEKVFLECVQDMDHENMFWYRQDPGLGLRLIYFSYDVKMKEKGDIPEGYSVSREKKERFSLILESASTNQTSMYLCASSPPRTGVGEAFFGQGTRLTVV.

This chain joins TRBV7-6 and TRBJ1-5, with TRBD1 matching 7 bases. V gave up 5 bases and J gave up 4 bases; unmatched junction bases: 8. The CDR3 consists of 15 residues. Germline V gene lookup returns CDR1 SGHVS and CDR2 FNYEAQ. This CDR3 is CASSLQQGTNQPQHF. CDR3 sequence (DNA): TGTGCCAGCAGCCTCCAACAGGGGACAAATCAGCCCCAGCATTTT.

J is TRBJ2-1 and V is TRBV7-6, with TRBD2 matching over 8 bases. This CDR3 has 15 amino acids. Germline assignment: CDR1 SGHVS and CDR2 FNYEAQ. V lost 1 base and J lost 5; bases outside the gene matches: 4. The CDR3 DNA follows: TGTGCCAGCAGCTTAGAGGCGGGAGGCCACAATGAGCAGTTCTTC. Translating it yields CASSLEAGGHNEQFF.

The CDR3 is CASSWKGPDTQYF. In DNA, the CDR3 is TGTGCCAGCAGTTGGAAGGGGCCAGATACGCAGTATTTT. V usage is TRBV27 and J usage is TRBJ2-3; the D gene is possibly TRBD1 (5 bases). The CDR3 is made up of 13 amino acids. From germline, CDR1 is MNHEY and CDR2 SMNVEV (reference sequence). Trimming took off 4 bases at V and 4 bases at J, with 9 bases between the two ends.

This clone appeared a single time. J is TRBJ2-5 and V is TRBV27; 13 positions match TRBD2. The CDR3 has 17 amino acids. Germline V gene data show CDR1 as MNHEY and CDR2 as SMNVEV (reference sequence). The J segment lost 4 bases and the V segment lost 6 bases, leaving 11 bases of the junction unmatched. The CDR3 sequence is CASSPGLAGSRGETQYF. DNA of the CDR3: TGTGCCAGCAGCCCGGGACTAGCGGGAAGTCGTGGAGAGACCCAGTACTTC.

The chain combines TRBV7-6 with TRBJ2-7; D is perhaps TRBD1 (7 bases). V was clipped by 7 bases and J by 3 bases, with 16 bases between them. The CDR3 contains 14 residues. The V gene's germline CDR1 is SGHVS and CDR2 FNYEAQ. CDR3 nucleotide sequence: TGTGCCAGCACCCCTTCTCAGGGGGGCTACGAGCAGTACTTC. Residues: CASTPSQGGYEQYF. The variable domain in full, completed from reference TRBV7-6 and TRBJ2-7, reads GAGVSQSPRYKVTKRGQDVALRCDPISGHVSLYWYRQALGQGPEFLTYFNYEAQQDKSGLPNDRFSAERPEGSISTLTIQRTEQRDSAMYRCASTPSQGGYEQYFGPGTRLTVT.

A single count supports this clone. This chain joins TRBV4-2 and TRBJ2-7, with 8 bases matching TRBD2. Germline values: CDR1 LGHNA, CDR2 YNFKEQ. Trimming removed 1 base from V and 5 bases from J; junction bases left unmatched: 7. This CDR3 comprises 15 residues. The CDR3 protein is CASSQVSGTRHEQYF. The CDR3 coding sequence is TGTGCCAGCAGCCAAGTATCCGGGACTAGACACGAGCAGTACTTC.

J is TRBJ2-2 and V is TRBV5-4; maybe TRBD1 (6 bases). The CDR3 covers 16 residues. With 0 bases removed from V and 0 bases from J, the gap between germline ends came to 9 bases. Germline CDR1 SGHNT, CDR2 YYREEE (reference sequence). CDR3 in amino acids: CASSLVRQANTGELFF. The CDR3 DNA follows: TGTGCCAGCAGCTTGGTGCGACAGGCGAACACCGGGGAGCTGTTTTTT.

The chain links TRBV4-2 to TRBJ1-2; possible D gene TRBD1, 6 bases. The CDR3 has 16 residues. Trimming removed 4 bases from V and 4 bases from J, with 19 bases in between. Germline-derived CDR1 and CDR2 are LGHNA and YNFKEQ. CDR3 region: CASSPQAGDRSYGYTF. CDR3 nucleotide sequence: TGTGCCAGCAGCCCCCAGGCAGGGGATAGGAGCTATGGCTACACCTTC.

This chain links TRBV18 with TRBJ1-1; no reliable D call. The CDR3 totals 14 residues. Germline lookup yields CDR1 KGHSH and CDR2 LQKENI. Deletions cut 3 bases from V and 0 bases from J, with 8 bases between. The chain's CDR3 is CASSPQTLNTEAFF. The CDR3 bases are TGTGCCAGCTCACCTCAGACCTTGAACACTGAAGCTTTCTTT.

The chain employs TRBV9 and TRBJ2-5; D is uncertain. Germline CDR1 and CDR2: SGDLS and YYNGEE. This CDR3 contains 15 residues. The V end was cut by 0 bases, the J end by 3 bases, with 12 bases between. The DNA of the CDR3 is TGTGCCAGCAGCGTAGATACTTGGCCCAAAGAGACCCAGTACTTC. Its protein is CASSVDTWPKETQYF.

This rearrangement joins TRBV15 to TRBJ2-2; D may be TRBD1 or TRBD2 (5 bases each). Trimming removed 3 bases at V and 0 bases at J, with 8 bases between. The CDR3 has 15 amino acids. In germline, CDR1 is LNHNV, CDR2 YYDKDF (reference sequence). The CDR3 is CATSRGTANTGELFF. CDR3 in DNA: TGTGCCACCAGCAGGGGGACCGCGAACACCGGGGAGCTGTTTTTT.

This clone appeared once. The chain is built from TRBV7-8 and TRBJ1-4; D remains unclear. Trimming stripped 0 bases from V and 4 bases from J, with 12 bases between. Germline CDR1 reads SGHVS; CDR2 reads FQNEAQ. This CDR3 contains 16 residues. The CDR3 here is CASSLARERINEKLFF. Written as DNA, the CDR3 is TGTGCCAGCAGCTTAGCGAGGGAACGGATTAATGAAAAACTGTTTTTT.

The J gene is TRBJ2-7, the V gene TRBV25-1, with TRBD1 identical over 7 bases. CDR1 is MGHDK and CDR2 is SYGVNS in the germline V gene. CDR3 length: 15 amino acids. With 5 bases clipped from V and 5 bases from J, the junction kept 12 bases outside the gene matches. CDR3 sequence reads: CASSPQATGVHEQYF. For the CDR3, the DNA is TGTGCCAGCAGTCCCCAGGCCACAGGGGTCCACGAGCAGTACTTC.

The chain combines TRBV5-1 with TRBJ1-1, with D tentatively TRBD1 (6 bases). Between the trimmed V and J ends, which lost 0 bases and 5 bases, there was a span of 8 bases. CDR3 length: 13 residues. CDR1 is SGHRS, CDR2 YFSETQ, per germline. CDR3 protein: CASSLEGVTEAFF. Here the CDR3 DNA reads TGCGCCAGCAGCTTGGAGGGGGTTACTGAAGCTTTCTTT.

This chain links TRBV15 with TRBJ2-7, with 11 nucleotides matching TRBD2. J lost 4 bases, V lost 4 bases, and 6 bases had no gene match. Germline V CDR1 and CDR2: LNHNV, YYDKDF (reference sequence). This CDR3 comprises 15 residues. CDR3 sequence: CATSKQLAGEYEQYF. The CDR3 nucleotides are TGTGCCACCAGCAAACAACTAGCGGGAGAATACGAGCAGTACTTC.

This clone was observed a few times. The chain's CDR3 is CSVGAGGYNEQFF. The CDR3 nucleotides are TGCAGCGTCGGAGCGGGAGGGTACAATGAGCAGTTCTTC. This chain joins TRBV29-1 and TRBJ2-1, with 10 nucleotides matching TRBD2. The germline V gene has CDR1 SQVTM and CDR2 ANQGSEA. V dropped 6 bases and J dropped 4; count of bases not matched to a gene: 3. The CDR3 contains 13 residues.

The chain links TRBV7-6 to TRBJ1-1, with TRBD1 matching 10 bases. The CDR3 is 17 amino acids. Per germline, CDR1 SGHVS and CDR2 FNYEAQ. J was trimmed by 2 bases and V by 0 bases; bases with no gene match: 6. CDR3 residues: CASSLAPGTGANTEAFF. The CDR3 DNA sequence: TGTGCCAGCAGCTTAGCTCCCGGGACAGGGGCAAACACTGAAGCTTTCTTT.